The rows below give T cell receptor beta chains drawn from one sample of a study of blood T cell repertoires in COVID-19. Method: immunoSEQ multiplex PCR; TCRdb's copy keeps in-frame clones and lacks some. The sample comprises roughly 52,000 clones, about 90% of which are singletons, and 15% to 25% rests with the top ten. The sequencing sample was made of peripheral blood. The receptors were sampled from a human donor in a cohort sampled during active COVID-19. Each CDR3 is given with its conserved first and last residue. The order of the fields is CDR3 length, clone size, V gene, D gene, J gene, CDR3 protein, CDR3 DNA. The D gene is left open where the match is weak. Only some rows state a clone size, as once, few, many or a class for expanded clones.

length: 15
size: -
V: TRBV19
D: TRBD1
J: TRBJ1-1
CDR3: CASSTTGVMNTEAFF
DNA: TGTGCCAGTAGTACAACAGGGGTTATGAACACTGAAGCTTTCTTT

length: 13
size: -
V: TRBV7-3
D: TRBD1
J: TRBJ2-7
CDR3: CASSPSGMGQRYF
DNA: TGTGCCAGCAGCCCCTCAGGTATGGGACAGCGGTACTTC

length: 16
size: -
V: TRBV19
D: TRBD1
J: TRBJ2-3
CDR3: CASSLNRGLGTDTQYF
DNA: TGTGCCAGTAGTCTAAACAGGGGTCTGGGCACAGATACGCAGTATTTT

length: 12
size: -
V: TRBV9
D: -
J: TRBJ1-1
CDR3: CASSNRGAEAFF
DNA: TGTGCCAGCAGCAACCGGGGGGCTGAAGCTTTCTTT

length: 13
size: -
V: TRBV5-4
D: -
J: TRBJ2-5
CDR3: CASSLVQQETQYF
DNA: TGTGCCAGCAGCTTGGTCCAACAAGAGACCCAGTACTTC

length: 16
size: -
V: TRBV7-2
D: TRBD1
J: TRBJ2-1
CDR3: CASSPYRGLIYNEQFF
DNA: TGTGCCAGCAGCCCCTACAGGGGGCTAATCTACAATGAGCAGTTCTTC

length: 14
size: -
V: TRBV9
D: -
J: TRBJ2-5
CDR3: CASSVEGGEETQYF
DNA: TGTGCCAGCAGCGTAGAAGGGGGGGAAGAGACCCAGTACTTC

length: 13
size: -
V: TRBV30
D: -
J: TRBJ1-2
CDR3: CAATDGANYGYTF
DNA: TGTGCCGCAACCGACGGGGCTAACTATGGCTACACCTTC

length: 17
size: -
V: TRBV7-8
D: TRBD1
J: TRBJ1-2
CDR3: CASSRRGAGQGNYGYTF
DNA: TGTGCCAGCAGCCGAAGGGGAGCGGGACAGGGAAACTATGGCTACACCTTC

length: 14
size: -
V: TRBV19
D: TRBD1
J: TRBJ1-1
CDR3: CASTPRGLDTEAFF
DNA: TGTGCCAGTACCCCCAGGGGGCTGGACACTGAAGCTTTCTTT

length: 15
size: -
V: TRBV7-2
D: TRBD1
J: TRBJ1-2
CDR3: CASSLARGQSRGYTF
DNA: TGTGCCAGCAGCTTAGCTAGGGGGCAGTCGCGTGGCTACACCTTC

length: 17
size: -
V: TRBV7-6
D: TRBD1
J: TRBJ1-1
CDR3: CASSPGTGNFMNTEAFF
DNA: TGTGCCAGCAGCCCCGGGACAGGAAATTTTATGAACACTGAAGCTTTCTTT

length: 14
size: -
V: TRBV29-1
D: TRBD2
J: TRBJ2-1
CDR3: CSVRRTSGFNEQFF
DNA: TGCAGCGTCCGGAGGACTAGCGGCTTCAATGAGCAGTTCTTC

length: 15
size: -
V: TRBV12-5
D: TRBD1
J: TRBJ2-2
CDR3: CASDPTGGSTGELFF
DNA: TGTGCTAGTGACCCAACAGGGGGCAGCACCGGGGAGCTGTTTTTT

length: 18
size: -
V: TRBV9
D: -
J: TRBJ1-2
CDR3: CASSVDPGTIPTRNGYTF
DNA: TGTGCCAGCAGCGTAGATCCGGGAACGATTCCCACTCGGAATGGCTACACCTTC

length: 14
size: -
V: TRBV2
D: TRBD1
J: TRBJ1-2
CDR3: CASRTGQGAYGYTF
DNA: TGTGCCAGCAGGACGGGACAGGGGGCTTACGGCTACACCTTC

length: 15
size: -
V: TRBV7-3
D: -
J: TRBJ1-2
CDR3: CASSPDRNRGPGYTF
DNA: TGTGCCAGCAGCCCAGACAGGAATAGAGGGCCTGGCTACACCTTC

length: 16
size: -
V: TRBV6-5
D: -
J: TRBJ2-3
CDR3: CASSYSDSPPGDTQYF
DNA: TGTGCCAGCAGTTACTCGGACAGTCCTCCCGGGGATACGCAGTATTTT

length: 15
size: few
V: TRBV7-2
D: -
J: TRBJ1-4
CDR3: CASSLGGVSNQKLFF
DNA: TGTGCCAGCAGCTTGGGCGGGGTCTCTAATCAAAAACTGTTTTTT

length: 15
size: -
V: TRBV4-3
D: -
J: TRBJ1-6
CDR3: CASSQDRLVGSPLHF
DNA: TGCGCCAGCAGCCAAGATAGACTGGTGGGTTCACCCCTCCACTTT

length: 14
size: -
V: TRBV30
D: -
J: TRBJ2-7
CDR3: CAWSTISHGGEQYF
DNA: TGTGCCTGGAGCACCATATCACATGGCGGCGAGCAGTACTTC

length: 12
size: -
V: TRBV5-1
D: -
J: TRBJ1-2
CDR3: CASSIGQRGYTF
DNA: TGCGCCAGCAGCATTGGACAGCGGGGCTACACCTTC

length: 15
size: -
V: TRBV5-1
D: TRBD2
J: TRBJ2-1
CDR3: CASSLTSGGIGEQFF
DNA: TGCGCCAGCAGCCTCACTAGCGGGGGCATAGGTGAGCAGTTCTTC

length: 16
size: -
V: TRBV7-8
D: -
J: TRBJ2-1
CDR3: CASSLRRGFTNNEQFF
DNA: TGTGCCAGCAGCTTGAGGCGCGGCTTCACGAACAATGAGCAGTTCTTC

length: 16
size: -
V: TRBV6-2/TRBV6-3
D: TRBD2
J: TRBJ2-7
CDR3: CASSYSTSGEYYEQYF
DNA: TGTGCCAGCAGTTACTCGACTAGCGGGGAGTACTACGAGCAGTACTTC

length: 14
size: -
V: TRBV9
D: -
J: TRBJ1-6
CDR3: CASSVGEGGSPLHF
DNA: TGTGCCAGCAGCGTAGGGGAGGGGGGTTCACCCCTCCACTTT

length: 15
size: -
V: TRBV6-5
D: -
J: TRBJ2-7
CDR3: CASRVGGLVTYEQYF
DNA: TGTGCCAGCAGGGTCGGGGGACTCGTCACCTACGAGCAGTACTTC

length: 17
size: -
V: TRBV9
D: TRBD1
J: TRBJ2-7
CDR3: CASSVGGDRVFVREQYF
DNA: TGTGCCAGCAGCGTAGGCGGGGACAGGGTATTCGTACGCGAGCAGTACTTC

length: 18
size: few
V: TRBV5-1
D: TRBD1
J: TRBJ2-5
CDR3: CASSLAVMDRLLQETQYF
DNA: TGCGCCAGCAGCTTGGCGGTCATGGACAGGCTCCTACAAGAGACCCAGTACTTC

length: 11
size: -
V: TRBV11-2
D: -
J: TRBJ2-4
CDR3: CASSGINIQYF
DNA: TGTGCCAGCAGCGGCATAAACATTCAGTACTTC

length: 16
size: -
V: TRBV7-9
D: TRBD1
J: TRBJ1-3
CDR3: CASSHYDKGGGNTIYF
DNA: TGTGCCAGCAGCCATTACGATAAAGGGGGCGGAAACACCATATATTTT

length: 10
size: -
V: TRBV12-3/TRBV12-4
D: -
J: TRBJ1-1
CDR3: CASTPGEAFF
DNA: TGTGCCAGCACCCCAGGTGAAGCTTTCTTT

length: 16
size: -
V: TRBV5-6
D: TRBD1
J: TRBJ1-2
CDR3: CASSRIQGARHYGYTF
DNA: TGTGCCAGCAGCCGGATACAGGGGGCGCGTCACTATGGCTACACCTTC

length: 14
size: -
V: TRBV29-1
D: TRBD1
J: TRBJ2-7
CDR3: CSVCPLDRGLEQYF
DNA: TGCAGCGTTTGCCCTTTAGACAGGGGGCTTGAGCAGTACTTC

length: 16
size: -
V: TRBV7-2
D: TRBD1
J: TRBJ1-5
CDR3: CASSLEKTGGNQPQHF
DNA: TGTGCCAGCAGCTTAGAGAAAACAGGGGGCAATCAGCCCCAGCATTTT

length: 13
size: -
V: TRBV12-3/TRBV12-4
D: TRBD2
J: TRBJ2-7
CDR3: CATSRGEGYEQYF
DNA: TGTGCCACCTCACGCGGGGAGGGGTACGAGCAGTACTTC

length: 19
size: -
V: TRBV4-2
D: TRBD2
J: TRBJ2-1
CDR3: CASSQGYPSSGGAHNEQFF
DNA: TGTGCCAGCAGCCAAGGCTACCCATCTAGCGGGGGGGCGCACAATGAGCAGTTCTTC

length: 15
size: -
V: TRBV5-1
D: -
J: TRBJ1-1
CDR3: CASSPQMDSGTGAFF
DNA: TGCGCCAGCAGCCCGCAGATGGACAGCGGAACAGGAGCTTTCTTT

length: 15
size: -
V: TRBV7-2
D: -
J: TRBJ2-5
CDR3: CASSLFGGPQETQYF
DNA: TGTGCCAGCAGCTTGTTCGGGGGTCCCCAAGAGACCCAGTACTTC

length: 17
size: -
V: TRBV4-1
D: TRBD1
J: TRBJ1-3
CDR3: CASSQGGQGRAGNTIYF
DNA: TGCGCCAGCAGCCAAGGAGGACAGGGGAGGGCTGGAAACACCATATATTTT

length: 13
size: -
V: TRBV27
D: -
J: TRBJ2-5
CDR3: CASFNRVGETQYF
DNA: TGTGCCAGCTTTAACAGGGTAGGAGAGACCCAGTACTTC

length: 15
size: -
V: TRBV5-1
D: TRBD2
J: TRBJ2-7
CDR3: CASSLGLAGVYEQYF
DNA: TGCGCCAGCAGCTTGGGACTAGCGGGGGTGTACGAGCAGTACTTC

length: 16
size: -
V: TRBV21-1
D: -
J: TRBJ1-1
CDR3: CASSKGKGRRDTEAFF
DNA: TGTGCCAGCAGCAAAGGAAAAGGGCGGAGGGACACTGAAGCTTTCTTT

length: 16
size: once
V: TRBV7-2
D: -
J: TRBJ2-3
CDR3: CASSQPHISSTDTQYF
DNA: TGTGCCAGCAGCCAACCCCACATCTCTAGCACAGATACGCAGTATTTT

length: 14
size: -
V: TRBV7-8
D: TRBD1
J: TRBJ1-4
CDR3: CASSFQQGGEKLFF
DNA: TGTGCCAGCAGCTTCCAACAGGGGGGTGAAAAACTGTTTTTT

length: 9
size: -
V: TRBV15
D: -
J: TRBJ1-2
CDR3: CATSRDLTF
DNA: TGTGCCACCAGTCGGGACTTGACCTTC

length: 13
size: few
V: TRBV7-9
D: -
J: TRBJ1-5
CDR3: CASSLAQYQPQHF
DNA: TGTGCCAGCAGCTTAGCGCAGTACCAGCCCCAGCATTTT

length: 13
size: -
V: TRBV21-1
D: -
J: TRBJ1-1
CDR3: CASSYRSSKEAFF
DNA: TGTGCCAGCAGTTATAGATCCTCCAAAGAAGCTTTCTTT

length: 10
size: -
V: TRBV6-5
D: -
J: TRBJ1-5
CDR3: CAAGYQPQHF
DNA: TGTGCCGCAGGGTATCAGCCCCAGCATTTT

length: 12
size: -
V: TRBV7-9
D: -
J: TRBJ1-1
CDR3: CASSLVLNEAFF
DNA: TGTGCCAGCAGCTTAGTTCTTAATGAAGCTTTCTTT

length: 15
size: -
V: TRBV2
D: -
J: TRBJ1-2
CDR3: CASSGVTGGIGGYTF
DNA: TGTGCCAGCAGTGGCGTGACAGGAGGTATAGGTGGCTACACCTTC

length: 11
size: -
V: TRBV7-9
D: -
J: TRBJ2-5
CDR3: CASSSQGGQYF
DNA: TGTGCCAGCAGCTCACAGGGGGGGCAGTACTTC

length: 15
size: -
V: TRBV4-3
D: -
J: TRBJ1-2
CDR3: CASSQDSGANYGYTF
DNA: TGCGCCAGCAGCCAAGATTCAGGGGCTAACTATGGCTACACCTTC

length: 15
size: -
V: TRBV24-1
D: -
J: TRBJ1-3
CDR3: CATSDLLPSGNTIYF
DNA: TGTGCCACCAGTGATTTGCTACCCTCTGGAAACACCATATATTTT

length: 14
size: once
V: TRBV2
D: TRBD2
J: TRBJ2-3
CDR3: CASGGLAGEHTQYF
DNA: TGTGCCAGCGGTGGGCTAGCGGGGGAGCATACGCAGTATTTT

length: 15
size: -
V: TRBV3-1/TRBV3-2
D: TRBD2
J: TRBJ2-1
CDR3: CAAAGGASSYNEQFF
DNA: TGTGCCGCCGCCGGGGGGGCGAGCTCCTACAATGAGCAGTTCTTC